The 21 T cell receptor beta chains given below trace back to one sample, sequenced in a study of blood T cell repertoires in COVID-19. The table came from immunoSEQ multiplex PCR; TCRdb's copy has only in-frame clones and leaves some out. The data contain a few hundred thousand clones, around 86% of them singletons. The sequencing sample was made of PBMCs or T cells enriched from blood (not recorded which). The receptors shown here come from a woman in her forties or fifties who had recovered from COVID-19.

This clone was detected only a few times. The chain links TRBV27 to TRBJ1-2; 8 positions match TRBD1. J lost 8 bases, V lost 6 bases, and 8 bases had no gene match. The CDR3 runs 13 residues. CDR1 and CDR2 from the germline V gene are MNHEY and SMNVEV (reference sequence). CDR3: CASSRQGIGGYTF. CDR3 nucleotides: TGTGCCAGCAGCCGACAGGGGATAGGGGGCTACACCTTC.

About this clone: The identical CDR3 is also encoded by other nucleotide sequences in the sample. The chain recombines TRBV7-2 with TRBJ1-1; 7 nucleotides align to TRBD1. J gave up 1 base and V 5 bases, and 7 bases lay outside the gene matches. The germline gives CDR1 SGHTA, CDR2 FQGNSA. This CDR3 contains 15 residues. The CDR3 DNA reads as TGTGCCAGCAGCCTCACCGGGACAGCGAACACTGAAGCTTTCTTT. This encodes CASSLTGTANTEAFF.

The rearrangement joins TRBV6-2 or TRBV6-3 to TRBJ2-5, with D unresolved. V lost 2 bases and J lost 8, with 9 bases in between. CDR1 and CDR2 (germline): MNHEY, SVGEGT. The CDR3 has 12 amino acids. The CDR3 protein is CASSYGQTTQYF. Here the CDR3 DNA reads TGTGCCAGCAGTTACGGGCAGACCACCCAGTACTTC.

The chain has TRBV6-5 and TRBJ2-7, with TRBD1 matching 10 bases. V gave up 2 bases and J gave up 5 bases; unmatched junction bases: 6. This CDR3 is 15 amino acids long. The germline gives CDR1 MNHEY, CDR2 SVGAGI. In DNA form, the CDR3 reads TGTGCCAGCAGTTACCTAGACAGGGGGCCCCACGAGCAGTACTTC. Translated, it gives CASSYLDRGPHEQYF.

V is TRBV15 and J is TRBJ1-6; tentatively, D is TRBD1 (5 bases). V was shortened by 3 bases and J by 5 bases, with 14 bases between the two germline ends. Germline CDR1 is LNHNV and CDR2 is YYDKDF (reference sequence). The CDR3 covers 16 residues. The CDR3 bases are TGTGCCACCAGCAGGGGGCCCCCAAGGGATAATTCACCCCTCCACTTT. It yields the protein CATSRGPPRDNSPLHF.

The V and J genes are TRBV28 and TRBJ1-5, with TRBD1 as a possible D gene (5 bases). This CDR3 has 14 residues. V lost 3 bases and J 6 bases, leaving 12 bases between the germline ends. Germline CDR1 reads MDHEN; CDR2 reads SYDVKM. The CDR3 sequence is CASSFEGARQPQHF. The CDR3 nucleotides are TGTGCCAGCAGTTTTGAAGGGGCTCGTCAGCCCCAGCATTTT.

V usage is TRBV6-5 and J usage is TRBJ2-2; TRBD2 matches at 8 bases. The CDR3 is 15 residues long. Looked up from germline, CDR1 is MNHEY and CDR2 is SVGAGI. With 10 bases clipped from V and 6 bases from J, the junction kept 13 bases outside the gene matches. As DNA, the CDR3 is TGTGCCATACGTGTGGCGGGAGGTCTGGCCGGGGAGCTGTTTTTT. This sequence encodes CAIRVAGGLAGELFF.

The CDR3 DNA is TGTGCCAGCAGCAGCCGGACAGGGCCCTCTGGGGCCAACGTCCTGACTTTC. Translated: CASSSRTGPSGANVLTF. V and J are TRBV7-8 and TRBJ2-6; 8 nucleotides align to TRBD1. The CDR3 loop spans 17 amino acids. V shed 5 bases and J 0 bases; nucleotides not matched to a gene: 6. The germline gives CDR1 SGHVS, CDR2 FQNEAQ.

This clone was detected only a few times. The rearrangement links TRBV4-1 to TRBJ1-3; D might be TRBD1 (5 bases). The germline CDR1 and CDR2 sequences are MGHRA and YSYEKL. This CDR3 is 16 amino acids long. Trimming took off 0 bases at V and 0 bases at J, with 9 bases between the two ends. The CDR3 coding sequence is TGCGCCAGCAGCCAAGAGTCCGACAGCTCTGGAAACACCATATATTTT. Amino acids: CASSQESDSSGNTIYF.

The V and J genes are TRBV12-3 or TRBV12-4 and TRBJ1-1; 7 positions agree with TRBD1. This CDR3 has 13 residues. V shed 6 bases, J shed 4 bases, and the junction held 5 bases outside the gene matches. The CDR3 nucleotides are TGTGCCAGCAGGCTACAGGGGCCCACTGAAGCTTTCTTT. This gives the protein CASRLQGPTEAFF.

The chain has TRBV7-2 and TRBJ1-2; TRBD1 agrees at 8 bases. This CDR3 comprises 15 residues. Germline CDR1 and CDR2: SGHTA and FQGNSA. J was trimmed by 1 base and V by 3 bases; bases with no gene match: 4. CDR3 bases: TGTGCCAGCAGCTTGCGGACAGGGAATAACTATGGCTACACCTTC. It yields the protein CASSLRTGNNYGYTF.

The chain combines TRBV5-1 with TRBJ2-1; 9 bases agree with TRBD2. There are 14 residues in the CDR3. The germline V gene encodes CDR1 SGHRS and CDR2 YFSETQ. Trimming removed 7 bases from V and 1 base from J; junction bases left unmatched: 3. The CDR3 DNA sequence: TGCGCCAGCCGACTAGCGGAATCCTACAATGAGCAGTTCTTC. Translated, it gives CASRLAESYNEQFF.

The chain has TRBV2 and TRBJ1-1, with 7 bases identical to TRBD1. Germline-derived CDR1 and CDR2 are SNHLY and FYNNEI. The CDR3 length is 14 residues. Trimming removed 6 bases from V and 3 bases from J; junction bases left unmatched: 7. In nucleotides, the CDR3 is TGTGCCAGCAGGGAGGGGGCGGTGGACACTGAAGCTTTCTTT. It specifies CASREGAVDTEAFF.

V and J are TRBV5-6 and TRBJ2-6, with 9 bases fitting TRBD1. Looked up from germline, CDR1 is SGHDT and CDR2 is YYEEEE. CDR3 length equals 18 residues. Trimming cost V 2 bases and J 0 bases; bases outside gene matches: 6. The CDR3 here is CASSFRDRASSGANVLTF. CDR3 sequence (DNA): TGTGCCAGCAGCTTCCGGGACAGGGCATCCTCTGGGGCCAACGTCCTGACTTTC.

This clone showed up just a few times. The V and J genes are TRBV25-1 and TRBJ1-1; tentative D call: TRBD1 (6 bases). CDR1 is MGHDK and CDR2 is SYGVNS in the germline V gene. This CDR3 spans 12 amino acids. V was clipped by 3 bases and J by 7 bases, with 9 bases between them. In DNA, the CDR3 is TGTGCCAGCAGTGACGGGACATTTGAAGCTTTCTTT. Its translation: CASSDGTFEAFF.

DNA of the CDR3: TGTGCCAGCAGCCAAGATCGGGGGACAGGGTATGAAAAACTGTTTTTT. Translation gives CASSQDRGTGYEKLFF. The gene calls are TRBV14 and TRBJ1-4; 9 bases agree with TRBD1. The CDR3 is 16 residues long. The ends lost 0 bases at V and 6 bases at J; junction bases unmatched: 5. CDR1 and CDR2 from the germline V gene are SGHDN and FVKESK.

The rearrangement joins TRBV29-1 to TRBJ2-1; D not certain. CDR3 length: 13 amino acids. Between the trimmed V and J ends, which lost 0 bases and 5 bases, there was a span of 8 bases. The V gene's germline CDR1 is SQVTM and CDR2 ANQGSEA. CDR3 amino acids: CSVEERSDNEQFF. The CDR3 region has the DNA TGCAGCGTTGAAGAGAGGTCGGACAATGAGCAGTTCTTC.

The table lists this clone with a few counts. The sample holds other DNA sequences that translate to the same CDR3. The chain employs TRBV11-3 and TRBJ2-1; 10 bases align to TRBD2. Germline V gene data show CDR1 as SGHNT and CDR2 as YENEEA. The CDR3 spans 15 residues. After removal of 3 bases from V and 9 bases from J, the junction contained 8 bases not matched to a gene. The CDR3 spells CASSLSSGGAGEQFF. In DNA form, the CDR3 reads TGTGCCAGCAGCTTGTCGAGCGGGGGGGCGGGTGAGCAGTTCTTC.

In nucleotides, the CDR3 is TGTGCCAGCAGTATAATGGAGGGCAATCAGCCCCAGCATTTT. Its protein is CASSIMEGNQPQHF. The rearrangement joins TRBV2 to TRBJ1-5; D is unclear. CDR3 length equals 14 residues. Germline CDR1 is SNHLY and CDR2 is FYNNEI. Trimming removed 5 bases from V and 2 bases from J, with 10 bases in between. Full variable domain (remainder filled in from reference TRBV2 and TRBJ1-5): EPEVTQTPSHQVTQMGQEVILRCVPISNHLYFYWYRQILGQKVEFLVSFYNNEISEKSEIFDDQFSVERPDGSNFTLKIRSTKLEDSAMYFCASSIMEGNQPQHFGDGTRLSIL.

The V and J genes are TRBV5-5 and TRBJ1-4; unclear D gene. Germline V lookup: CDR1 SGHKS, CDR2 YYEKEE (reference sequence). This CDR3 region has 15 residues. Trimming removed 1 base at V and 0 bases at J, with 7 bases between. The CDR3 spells CASSLFRSTNEKLFF. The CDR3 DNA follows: TGTGCCAGCAGCTTGTTCCGGTCAACTAATGAAAAACTGTTTTTT. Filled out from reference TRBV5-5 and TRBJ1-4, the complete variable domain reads DAGVTQSPTHLIKTRGQQVTLRCSPISGHKSVSWYQQVLGQGPQFIFQYYEKEERGRGNFPDRFSARQFPNYSSELNVNALLLGDSALYLCASSLFRSTNEKLFFGSGTQLSVL.

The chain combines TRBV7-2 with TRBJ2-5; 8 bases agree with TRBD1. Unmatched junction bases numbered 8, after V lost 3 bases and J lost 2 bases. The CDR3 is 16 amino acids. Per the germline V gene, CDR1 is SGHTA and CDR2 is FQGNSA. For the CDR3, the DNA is TGTGCCAGCAGCTTGGACGGACAGGGATGGCAAGAGACCCAGTACTTC. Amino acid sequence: CASSLDGQGWQETQYF.